This entry concerns a single T cell receptor (beta chain). What it binds is not known. This record belongs to a study of beta chain features in type 1 diabetes. General observations from the study: A moderate, significant TCRB CDR3 shortening appeared in type 1 diabetes across four CD4+ subsets. cDNA sequencing could over-represent cells with high TCR expression.

CD4+ cells of the naive, central memory, regulatory and stem cell-like memory types were sorted via CD45RO/CCR7/CD25/CD127/CD95/CD27. Germline loops: CDR1 MNHNS, CDR2 SASEGT. This CDR3 region has 14 residues. Trimming removed 11 bases from V and 0 bases from J, with 14 bases in between. The entirety of the isolated RNA underwent reverse transcription, so expressed TCRB transcripts were sequenced. Around 3.7 million reads was the average for naive, central memory and regulatory T cell samples. Some clones are missing from TCRdb's copy, which holds only in-frame ones; the method was immunoSEQ multiplex PCR. The top ten hold about 0.02% of the sample, which has 810,000 or so clones, 15% to 20% seen once.

The rearrangement links TRBV6-1 to TRBJ1-3; no clear D. This TCR derives from a woman aged 18-29 years in good health. Sequenced: naive CD4+ T cells from blood. The DNA of the CDR3 is TGTGCCGCTCAGGACGGATCCTCTGGAAACACCATATATTTT. This gives the protein CAAQDGSSGNTIYF.